This T cell receptor (beta chain) was captured by sequencing in a study of beta chain features in type 1 diabetes. A few counts support this clone. Sequenced material consisted of expressed TCRB transcripts (all of the isolated RNA was reverse transcribed). Sequenced naive, central memory and regulatory T cell samples produced an average of around 3.9 million reads. Sequenced by immunoSEQ multiplex PCR; TCRdb stores in-frame clones only, minus some. The sample consists of roughly 370,000 clones, approximately 14% of them appearing once. CDR1 GTSNPN and CDR2 SVGIG come from the germline V gene (reference sequence). Trimming stripped 2 bases from V and 0 bases from J, with 13 bases between. The CDR3 sequence is 15 residues long.

The sample consisted of naive CD4+ T cells from blood. The sequence was obtained from a man aged 25 to 40 in good health. The chain uses TRBV30 and TRBJ1-1; the D gene is possibly TRBD1 (6 bases). The CDR3, as DNA: TGTGCCTGGAGTTTCACAGGGTTGGTGAACACTGAAGCTTTCTTT. Amino acids: CAWSFTGLVNTEAFF.